The 20 T cell receptor beta chains reported below all come from one sample, sequenced in a study of cytomegalovirus exposure and HLA in healthy donors. A multiplex PCR was run with 60 Vbeta primers and 13 Jbeta primers. The assay was immunoSEQ multiplex PCR, and TCRdb's table has in-frame clones only and misses some. The sample shows roughly 120,000 clones, around 77% of them seen only once. The sequencing input was PBMCs. The source of these receptors is a woman in her twenties or thirties in good health and CMV-seropositive.

The V call is TRBV27, the J call TRBJ2-5, with TRBD1 as a possible D gene (5 bases). CDR1 and CDR2 (germline): MNHEY, SMNVEV (reference sequence). CDR3 size: 14 residues. V was pared by 1 base and J by 2 bases, with 8 bases between. This CDR3 is CASSLLAGQETQYF. DNA of the CDR3: TGTGCCAGCAGTTTATTAGCAGGGCAAGAGACCCAGTACTTC.

The chain uses TRBV6-1 and TRBJ2-7; D uncertain. In germline, CDR1 is MNHNS, CDR2 SASEGT. The V gene lost 3 bases and the J gene lost 6 bases, with 12 bases spanning the gap. This CDR3 spans 13 amino acids. The DNA for the CDR3 is TGTGCCAGCAGTGACTCCCCGGTCGGCGAGCAGTACTTC. It is translated as CASSDSPVGEQYF.

This clone was seen just once. CDR3 sequence reads: CASTPLGLAGVVAEQFF. Written as DNA, the CDR3 is TGTGCCAGCACACCTTTGGGACTAGCGGGAGTTGTGGCTGAGCAGTTCTTC. The chain has TRBV27 and TRBJ2-1, with 14 bases that match TRBD2. Germline V gives CDR1 MNHEY, CDR2 SMNVEV (reference sequence). Trimming took 7 bases from V and 9 from J; bases not matched to a gene: 14. The CDR3 is 17 amino acids.

The gene calls are TRBV12-5 and TRBJ2-1; 7 bases are shared with TRBD1. With V trimmed by 6 bases and J by 9 bases, 5 bases remained unmatched. The V gene's germline CDR1 is LGHNT and CDR2 FRNRAP. The CDR3 has 12 amino acids. The CDR3 reads CASGDRVGEQFF. The CDR3 bases are TGTGCTAGTGGCGACAGGGTAGGTGAGCAGTTCTTC.

The CDR3 here is CASSLRAGHGTGELFF. DNA of the CDR3: TGTGCCTCGTCACTCAGGGCAGGGCATGGCACCGGGGAGCTGTTTTTT. This rearrangement joins TRBV30 to TRBJ2-2; D is possibly TRBD1 (5 bases). The CDR3 runs to 16 residues. V was clipped by 7 bases and J by 4 bases, with 22 bases between them. CDR1 is GTSNPN, CDR2 SVGIG, per germline (reference sequence). The full variable domain, its missing parts supplied by reference TRBV30 and TRBJ2-2, is SQTIHQWPATLVQPVGSPLSLECTVEGTSNPNLYWYRQAAGRGLQLLFYSVGIGQISSEVPQNLSASRPQDRQFILSSKKLLLSDSGFYLCASSLRAGHGTGELFFGEGSRLTVL.

The rearrangement joins TRBV27 to TRBJ2-4, with a tentative D call TRBD2 (7 bases). The CDR3 contains 19 residues. The V end was cut by 3 bases, the J end by 1 base, with 22 bases between. Germline V gene data show CDR1 as MNHEY and CDR2 as SMNVEV (reference sequence). This CDR3 reads CASSFASSGRGAAKNIQYF. Written as DNA, the CDR3 is TGTGCCAGCAGTTTCGCCTCCTCCGGCCGGGGGGCGGCCAAAAACATTCAGTACTTC.

V usage is TRBV6-5 and J usage is TRBJ1-5; D gene ambiguous. Trimming cost V 6 bases and J 3 bases, with 12 bases left between them. The CDR3 contains 14 residues. The V gene's germline CDR1 is MNHEY and CDR2 SVGAGI. CDR3 region: CASRKPGNNQPQHF. The CDR3 DNA sequence: TGTGCCAGCAGAAAACCGGGAAACAATCAGCCCCAGCATTTT.

A single count supports this clone. The chain joins TRBV6-6 to TRBJ1-6; possibly TRBD1 for D (6 bases). The CDR3 runs to 14 residues. From germline, CDR1 is MNHNY and CDR2 SVGAGI (reference sequence). Trimming took 5 bases from V and 6 from J, leaving 11 bases between them. CDR3 DNA: TGTGCCAGCAGTCCTGGACAGTTTAATTCACCCCTCCACTTT. Amino acid sequence: CASSPGQFNSPLHF.

This clone was recorded a few times. This chain uses TRBV11-2 with TRBJ2-7, with D perhaps matching TRBD2 (5 bases). Per germline, CDR1 SGHAT and CDR2 FQNNGV. The CDR3 is made up of 14 amino acids. Trimming shortened V by 4 bases and J by 5 bases, and 15 bases separated the two germline ends. The CDR3 sequence is CASSYSVNSDEQYF. CDR3 coding DNA: TGTGCCAGCAGCTACTCTGTGAATAGCGACGAGCAGTACTTC.

This clone appeared a few times. This sequence joins TRBV19 and TRBJ1-3; 7 bases line up with TRBD1. The CDR3 spans 15 residues. Trimming took 8 bases from V and 6 from J; bases not matched to a gene: 13. Germline CDR1 reads LNHDA; CDR2 reads SQIVND (reference sequence). The CDR3 DNA reads TGTGCCAGTGGCCGGCCGGGACAGATTAAAAACACCATATATTTT. Translated: CASGRPGQIKNTIYF.

This chain uses TRBV5-1 with TRBJ2-2, with TRBD1 matching 9 bases. J lost 6 bases, V lost 2 bases, and 5 bases had no gene match. The CDR3 extends over 15 amino acids. Germline V gives CDR1 SGHRS, CDR2 YFSETQ. This CDR3 reads CASSFRDREAGELFF. The CDR3 DNA reads as TGCGCCAGCAGCTTCCGGGACAGGGAAGCCGGGGAGCTGTTTTTT.

This clone has more than one count but fewer than ten. This chain links TRBV25-1 with TRBJ1-2; D is uncertain. CDR1 MGHDK and CDR2 SYGVNS come from the germline V gene. Trimming removed 4 bases from V and 0 bases from J, with 21 bases in between. The CDR3 sequence is 18 residues long. The chain's CDR3 is CASSVPGPGGATNYGYTF. Written as DNA, the CDR3 is TGTGCCAGCAGTGTCCCCGGGCCGGGAGGTGCCACTAACTATGGCTACACCTTC.

The chain has TRBV11-3 and TRBJ1-4, with unresolved D. The CDR3 sequence is 16 residues long. Trimming took 5 bases from V and 5 from J, leaving 18 bases between them. Germline loops: CDR1 SGHNT, CDR2 YENEEA. CDR3 sequence: CASSRSGPGLNEKLFF. CDR3 in DNA: TGTGCCAGCAGCCGAAGCGGCCCTGGACTCAATGAAAAACTGTTTTTT.

CDR3 DNA sequence: TGTGCCAGCAGTTTTATACCGGAGGCGGAGAGCTCCTACAATGAGCAGTTCTTC. This gives the protein CASSFIPEAESSYNEQFF. The chain recombines TRBV2 with TRBJ2-1, with TRBD2 as a possible D gene (5 bases). The V end lost 5 bases, the J end lost 0 bases, and 20 bases lay between the germline ends. The germline V gene has CDR1 SNHLY and CDR2 FYNNEI. CDR3 length equals 18 residues.

V and J are TRBV6-1 and TRBJ2-3; 10 nucleotides agree with TRBD2. CDR1 MNHNS and CDR2 SASEGT come from the germline V gene. V dropped 4 bases and J dropped 5; count of bases not matched to a gene: 12. The CDR3 runs to 17 residues. The CDR3 DNA is TGTGCCAGCAGTGCGTCACCGGGACTAGCGTTTTTAGATACGCAGTATTTT. Amino acid sequence: CASSASPGLAFLDTQYF.

The J gene is TRBJ1-3, the V gene TRBV7-2; possibly TRBD1 for D (5 bases). The germline V gene has CDR1 SGHTA and CDR2 FQGNSA. This CDR3 spans 16 amino acids. V gave up 7 bases and J gave up 2 bases, with 18 bases separating them. In nucleotides, the CDR3 is TGTGCCAGCACCGCCGTAACCACGGGGGCTGGAAACACCATATATTTT. Residues: CASTAVTTGAGNTIYF.

Of note for this clone: The same CDR3 can be traced to other DNA sequences in this sample. V and J are TRBV18 and TRBJ2-7; TRBD1 matches 9 bases. Germline loops: CDR1 KGHSH, CDR2 LQKENI. The CDR3 is 15 residues long. The J segment lost 1 base and the V segment lost 3 bases, leaving 4 bases of the junction unmatched. CDR3 in amino acids: CASSPSGTGSYEQYF. CDR3 nucleotide sequence: TGTGCCAGCTCACCGTCCGGGACAGGGTCCTACGAGCAGTACTTC.

This clone was counted between two and nine times. This sequence joins TRBV29-1 and TRBJ2-3; D perhaps matches TRBD1 (5 bases). V shed 4 bases and J shed 3 bases, with 11 bases lying between them. The CDR3 has 13 residues. Germline V gene lookup returns CDR1 SQVTM and CDR2 ANQGSEA. CDR3 coding DNA: TGCAGCGTTGGGGGCGGATTAACAGATACGCAGTATTTT. Translated, it gives CSVGGGLTDTQYF.

The chain is built from TRBV6-6 and TRBJ1-1; D possibly corresponds to TRBD1 (6 bases). The germline V gene encodes CDR1 MNHNY and CDR2 SVGAGI (reference sequence). This CDR3 has 14 amino acids. Trimming shortened V by 10 bases and J by 4 bases, and 19 bases separated the two germline ends. Here the CDR3 reads CATFYTVTGTEAFF. The CDR3 DNA follows: TGTGCCACCTTTTATACGGTGACAGGCACTGAAGCTTTCTTT.

The chain couples TRBV10-3 to TRBJ1-2; no clear D gene. The CDR3 length is 12 residues. V was cut by 2 bases and J by 7 bases, with 8 bases left in between. CDR1 is ENHRY and CDR2 is SYGVKD in the germline V gene. This CDR3 is CAISEDFRGYTF. CDR3 DNA sequence: TGTGCCATCAGTGAGGACTTTCGTGGCTACACCTTC.